These T cell receptor beta chains were read from a single sample in a study of blood T cell repertoires in COVID-19. Profiling relied on immunoSEQ multiplex PCR, and the TCRdb table lists in-frame clones only, not all of them. The table shows 75,000 to 90,000 clones, with about 90% occurring only once. The sample taken for sequencing was peripheral blood. Every receptor here comes from a human donor in a cohort sampled during active COVID-19. Each CDR3 is given with its conserved first and last residue. Fields, in order: clone size, J gene, V gene, D gene, CDR3 protein, CDR3 DNA. A D gene is named only where the DNA matches it firmly. Rows give clone size only sometimes, using once, few, many, or a class for an expanded clone.

size: NA; J: TRBJ2-5; V: TRBV7-3; D: NA; CDR3: CASSYASQAGETQYF; DNA: TGTGCCAGCAGCTATGCCTCTCAGGCGGGAGAGACCCAGTACTTC
size: NA; J: TRBJ1-6; V: TRBV15; D: TRBD1; CDR3: CATSSLSGGTGDSPLHF; DNA: TGTGCCACCAGCAGCCTCTCGGGCGGGACAGGAGATTCACCCCTCCACTTT
size: NA; J: TRBJ2-7; V: TRBV30; D: TRBD1; CDR3: CAWKPTGGASYEQYF; DNA: TGTGCCTGGAAACCCACAGGGGGCGCCTCCTACGAGCAGTACTTC
size: NA; J: TRBJ2-7; V: TRBV19; D: TRBD1; CDR3: CASVGQGGYEQYF; DNA: TGTGCCAGTGTGGGACAGGGGGGTTACGAGCAGTACTTC
size: NA; J: TRBJ1-1; V: TRBV27; D: NA; CDR3: CASSLTRNTEAFF; DNA: TGTGCCAGCAGTTTAACCAGAAACACTGAAGCTTTCTTT
size: NA; J: TRBJ2-3; V: TRBV6-6; D: TRBD1; CDR3: CASRRTGGSSTDTQYF; DNA: TGTGCCAGCAGGCGGACAGGGGGTTCTTCCACAGATACGCAGTATTTT
size: NA; J: TRBJ2-5; V: TRBV6-1; D: NA; CDR3: CASSEQWGRETQYF; DNA: TGTGCCAGCAGTGAACAATGGGGCCGAGAGACCCAGTACTTC
size: few; J: TRBJ1-6; V: TRBV5-4; D: NA; CDR3: CASSSRSYNSPLHF; DNA: TGTGCCAGCAGCTCCCGGTCCTATAATTCACCCCTCCACTTT
size: NA; J: TRBJ1-6; V: TRBV4-3; D: NA; CDR3: CASSQDRVGLGPLHF; DNA: TGCGCCAGCAGCCAAGACAGGGTGGGATTAGGGCCCCTCCACTTT
size: NA; J: TRBJ2-3; V: TRBV10-3; D: TRBD1; CDR3: CAISEGQGADTQYF; DNA: TGTGCCATCAGTGAAGGACAGGGTGCAGATACGCAGTATTTT
size: once; J: TRBJ2-5; V: TRBV6-5; D: TRBD2; CDR3: CASSSTGTSKETQYF; DNA: TGTGCCAGCAGTTCCACCGGGACTAGCAAGGAGACCCAGTACTTC
size: NA; J: TRBJ1-1; V: TRBV6-2/TRBV6-3; D: NA; CDR3: CASSSRENTEAFF; DNA: TGTGCCAGCAGTTCTCGGGAGAACACTGAAGCTTTCTTT
size: NA; J: TRBJ2-3; V: TRBV4-2; D: NA; CDR3: CASSQGRGDTQYF; DNA: TGTGCCAGCAGCCAAGGCCGGGGAGATACGCAGTATTTT
size: NA; J: TRBJ2-2; V: TRBV7-2; D: TRBD2; CDR3: CASSLVYVGSGGNTGELFF; DNA: TGTGCCAGCAGCTTAGTTTATGTTGGGAGCGGGGGGAACACCGGGGAGCTGTTTTTT
size: NA; J: TRBJ2-5; V: TRBV27; D: TRBD1; CDR3: CASSQGAIETQYF; DNA: TGTGCCAGCAGTCAGGGGGCTATCGAGACCCAGTACTTC
size: NA; J: TRBJ2-5; V: TRBV4-2; D: TRBD1; CDR3: CASSQDGQGRETQYF; DNA: TGTGCCAGCAGCCAAGACGGACAGGGCAGAGAGACCCAGTACTTC
size: NA; J: TRBJ2-2; V: TRBV7-3; D: NA; CDR3: CASSLDSGTGELFF; DNA: TGTGCCAGCAGCTTGGACTCTGGGACCGGGGAGCTGTTTTTT
size: NA; J: TRBJ2-7; V: TRBV2; D: TRBD1; CDR3: CASRGTESYEQYF; DNA: TGTGCCAGCAGGGGGACAGAATCCTACGAGCAGTACTTC
size: NA; J: TRBJ1-5; V: TRBV6-5; D: TRBD1; CDR3: CASSYSTGIHQPQHF; DNA: TGTGCCAGCAGTTACTCGACAGGGATACATCAGCCCCAGCATTTT
size: NA; J: TRBJ1-4; V: TRBV6-5; D: NA; CDR3: CASGRHRTNEKLFF; DNA: TGTGCCAGCGGGAGACATCGAACTAATGAAAAACTGTTTTTT
size: NA; J: TRBJ2-1; V: TRBV6-2/TRBV6-3; D: NA; CDR3: CASSILSYNEQFF; DNA: TGTGCCAGCAGTATCCTAAGTTACAATGAGCAGTTCTTC
size: NA; J: TRBJ2-7; V: TRBV29-1; D: TRBD1; CDR3: CSVSDRAMYEQYF; DNA: TGCAGCGTTTCCGACAGGGCAATGTACGAGCAGTACTTC
size: NA; J: TRBJ2-1; V: TRBV27; D: NA; CDR3: CASSLSPDISDHEQFF; DNA: TGTGCCAGCAGTTTATCGCCCGACATTAGCGATCATGAGCAGTTCTTC
size: NA; J: TRBJ2-1; V: TRBV2; D: TRBD1; CDR3: CASRPRQGSDEQFF; DNA: TGTGCCAGCAGACCTCGACAGGGGTCCGATGAGCAGTTCTTC
size: NA; J: TRBJ1-5; V: TRBV6-5; D: NA; CDR3: CASSYSRHQPQHF; DNA: TGTGCCAGCAGTTACTCTAGACACCAGCCCCAGCATTTT
size: NA; J: TRBJ1-4; V: TRBV7-8; D: TRBD1; CDR3: CASSLTGTGQGILFF; DNA: TGTGCCAGCAGTCTCACCGGGACAGGGCAAGGTATACTGTTTTTT
size: NA; J: TRBJ1-1; V: TRBV7-9; D: NA; CDR3: CASSSVGTPVTEAFF; DNA: TGTGCCAGCAGCTCAGTTGGGACACCCGTCACTGAAGCTTTCTTT
size: NA; J: TRBJ2-3; V: TRBV7-9; D: NA; CDR3: CASSLGQTSTDTQYF; DNA: TGTGCCAGCAGCCTAGGACAGACTAGCACAGATACGCAGTATTTT
size: NA; J: TRBJ2-7; V: TRBV5-6; D: NA; CDR3: CASSLHDSSEQYF; DNA: TGTGCCAGCAGCTTACACGACTCCAGCGAGCAGTACTTC
size: NA; J: TRBJ1-5; V: TRBV18; D: TRBD1; CDR3: CASSPGGQGASQPQHF; DNA: TGTGCCAGCTCACCAGGGGGACAGGGGGCGTCTCAGCCCCAGCATTTT
size: NA; J: TRBJ2-5; V: TRBV4-3; D: NA; CDR3: CASSQGYGPTGETQYF; DNA: TGCGCCAGCAGCCAAGGGTACGGACCAACGGGGGAGACCCAGTACTTC
size: NA; J: TRBJ1-2; V: TRBV7-2; D: TRBD1; CDR3: CASSLEPGQAYGYTF; DNA: TGTGCCAGCAGCTTAGAGCCGGGACAGGCCTATGGCTACACCTTC
size: once; J: TRBJ1-1; V: TRBV5-1; D: NA; CDR3: CASSVQGGTEAFF; DNA: TGCGCCAGCAGCGTTCAGGGTGGCACTGAAGCTTTCTTT
size: NA; J: TRBJ1-1; V: TRBV18; D: NA; CDR3: CASSLGVNTEAFF; DNA: TGTGCCAGCTCACTTGGAGTGAACACTGAAGCTTTCTTT
size: once; J: TRBJ2-3; V: TRBV11-2; D: NA; CDR3: CASSFTVSDTQYF; DNA: TGTGCCAGCAGTTTCACAGTGTCAGATACGCAGTATTTT
size: NA; J: TRBJ2-3; V: TRBV11-3; D: TRBD2; CDR3: CASSLTSGRTDTQYF; DNA: TGTGCCAGCAGCTTGACTAGCGGGCGCACAGATACGCAGTATTTT
size: NA; J: TRBJ1-2; V: TRBV5-1; D: NA; CDR3: CASSLSSSGRRYGYTF; DNA: TGCGCCAGCAGCTTGTCGTCGTCAGGCCGCCGTTATGGCTACACCTTC
size: once; J: TRBJ1-2; V: TRBV6-2/TRBV6-3; D: TRBD1; CDR3: CASSWGQGHGYTF; DNA: TGTGCCAGCAGTTGGGGACAGGGGCATGGCTACACCTTC
size: few; J: TRBJ2-7; V: TRBV7-9; D: NA; CDR3: CASSLQGYEQYF; DNA: TGTGCCAGCAGCTTACAGGGGTACGAGCAGTACTTC
size: NA; J: TRBJ2-1; V: TRBV30; D: NA; CDR3: CAWSEQYNEQFF; DNA: TGTGCCTGGAGTGAACAGTACAATGAGCAGTTCTTC
size: NA; J: TRBJ1-1; V: TRBV9; D: NA; CDR3: CASSVQGMNTEAFF; DNA: TGTGCCAGCAGCGTACAGGGAATGAACACTGAAGCTTTCTTT
size: NA; J: TRBJ1-4; V: TRBV4-2; D: NA; CDR3: CASSQPDRSNEKLFF; DNA: TGTGCCAGCAGCCAACCCGACAGGTCTAATGAAAAACTGTTTTTT
size: NA; J: TRBJ1-2; V: TRBV7-8; D: NA; CDR3: CASSTYRRGSGYGYTF; DNA: TGTGCCAGCAGCACCTACCGCAGGGGTTCGGGCTATGGCTACACCTTC
size: NA; J: TRBJ1-2; V: TRBV29-1; D: TRBD1; CDR3: CSAQRTGGGYGYTF; DNA: TGCAGCGCCCAACGGACAGGGGGCGGCTATGGCTACACCTTC
size: NA; J: TRBJ1-1; V: TRBV5-1; D: NA; CDR3: CASSLLPGLGRTEAFF; DNA: TGCGCCAGCAGCTTGCTTCCCGGGTTGGGGCGCACTGAAGCTTTCTTT
size: NA; J: TRBJ2-2; V: TRBV11-3; D: NA; CDR3: CASSLQDTGELFF; DNA: TGTGCCAGCAGCTTACAGGACACCGGGGAGCTGTTTTTT
size: NA; J: TRBJ2-4; V: TRBV3-1/TRBV3-2; D: TRBD2; CDR3: CASSHGAGGIAKNIQYF; DNA: TGTGCCAGCAGCCATGGAGCGGGGGGAATAGCCAAAAACATTCAGTACTTC
size: few; J: TRBJ1-1; V: TRBV7-8; D: NA; CDR3: CASSPPDTEMNTEAFF; DNA: TGTGCCAGCAGCCCTCCCGACACGGAAATGAACACTGAAGCTTTCTTT
size: NA; J: TRBJ1-1; V: TRBV30; D: NA; CDR3: CAWKRGLGGTEAFF; DNA: TGTGCCTGGAAAAGGGGATTGGGGGGCACTGAAGCTTTCTTT
size: NA; J: TRBJ2-5; V: TRBV7-9; D: NA; CDR3: CASSLSQPQAQYF; DNA: TGTGCCAGCAGCTTATCGCAGCCACAGGCCCAGTACTTC
size: NA; J: TRBJ1-2; V: TRBV14; D: NA; CDR3: CASSQNGLQGYTF; DNA: TGTGCCAGCAGCCAGAATGGACTACAGGGCTACACCTTC
size: NA; J: TRBJ2-7; V: TRBV11-2; D: TRBD1; CDR3: CASSSDRVYEQYF; DNA: TGTGCCAGCAGCTCGGACAGGGTCTACGAGCAGTACTTC
size: NA; J: TRBJ2-1; V: TRBV7-9; D: NA; CDR3: CASAAQAGGNEQFF; DNA: TGTGCCAGCGCCGCGCAGGCGGGCGGCAATGAGCAGTTCTTC
size: NA; J: TRBJ2-7; V: TRBV7-2; D: NA; CDR3: CASIIGGGSDEQYF; DNA: TGTGCCAGCATCATTGGAGGGGGCTCTGACGAGCAGTACTTC
size: once; J: TRBJ2-1; V: TRBV2; D: TRBD2; CDR3: CASIPTASGGGQFF; DNA: TGTGCCAGCATCCCCACCGCTAGCGGGGGGGGGCAGTTCTTC
size: few; J: TRBJ1-3; V: TRBV12-3/TRBV12-4; D: NA; CDR3: CASKKAGNTIYF; DNA: TGTGCCAGCAAAAAAGCAGGAAACACCATATATTTT
size: NA; J: TRBJ1-2; V: TRBV7-6; D: TRBD1; CDR3: CASSPSAGQVNYGYTF; DNA: TGTGCCAGCAGCCCTAGTGCCGGACAGGTCAACTATGGCTACACCTTC
size: NA; J: TRBJ2-3; V: TRBV19; D: NA; CDR3: CASSIGQDNTDTQYF; DNA: TGTGCCAGTAGTATAGGACAGGACAACACAGATACGCAGTATTTT
size: NA; J: TRBJ2-5; V: TRBV3-1/TRBV3-2; D: TRBD2; CDR3: CASSQGLAGGQETQYF; DNA: TGTGCCAGCAGCCAGGGACTAGCGGGGGGGCAAGAGACCCAGTACTTC